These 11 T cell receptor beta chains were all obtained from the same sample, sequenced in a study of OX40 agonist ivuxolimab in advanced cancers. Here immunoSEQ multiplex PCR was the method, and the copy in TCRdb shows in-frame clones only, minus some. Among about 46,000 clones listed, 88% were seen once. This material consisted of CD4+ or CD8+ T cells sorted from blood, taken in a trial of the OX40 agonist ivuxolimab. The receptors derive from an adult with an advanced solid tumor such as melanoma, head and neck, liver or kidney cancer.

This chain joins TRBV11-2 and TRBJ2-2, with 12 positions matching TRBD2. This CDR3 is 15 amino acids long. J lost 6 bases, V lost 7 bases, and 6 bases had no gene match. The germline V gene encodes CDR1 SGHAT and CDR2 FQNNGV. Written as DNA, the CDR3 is TGTGCCAGCAAGTCTAGCGGGGGGGCCCCCGGGGAGCTGTTTTTT. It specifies CASKSSGGAPGELFF.

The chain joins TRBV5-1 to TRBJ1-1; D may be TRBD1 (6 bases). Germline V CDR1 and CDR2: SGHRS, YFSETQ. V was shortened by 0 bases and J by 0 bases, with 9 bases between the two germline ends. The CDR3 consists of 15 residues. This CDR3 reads CASSLGGGLNTEAFF. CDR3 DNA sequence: TGCGCCAGCAGCTTGGGAGGGGGTCTGAACACTGAAGCTTTCTTT.

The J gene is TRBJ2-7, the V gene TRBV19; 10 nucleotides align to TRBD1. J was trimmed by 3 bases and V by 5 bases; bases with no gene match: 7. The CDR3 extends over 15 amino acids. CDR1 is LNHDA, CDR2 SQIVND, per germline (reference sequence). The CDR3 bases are TGTGCCAGTAGTTCCCACGGGACAGGGGTCTACGAGCAGTACTTC. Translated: CASSSHGTGVYEQYF.

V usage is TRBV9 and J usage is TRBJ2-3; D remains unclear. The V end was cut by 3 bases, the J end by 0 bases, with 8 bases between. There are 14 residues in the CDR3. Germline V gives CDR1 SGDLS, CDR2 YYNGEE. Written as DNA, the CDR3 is TGTGCCAGCAGCGAGGACGCTAGCACAGATACGCAGTATTTT. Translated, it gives CASSEDASTDTQYF. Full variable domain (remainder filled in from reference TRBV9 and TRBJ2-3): DSGVTQTPKHLITATGQRVTLRCSPRSGDLSVYWYQQSLDQGLQFLIQYYNGEERAKGNILERFSAQQFPDLHSELNLSSLELGDSALYFCASSEDASTDTQYFGPGTRLTVL.

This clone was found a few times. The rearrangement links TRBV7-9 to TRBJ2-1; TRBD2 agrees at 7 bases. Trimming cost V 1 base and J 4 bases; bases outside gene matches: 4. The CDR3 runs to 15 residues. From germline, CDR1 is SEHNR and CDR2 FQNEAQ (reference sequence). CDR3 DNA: TGTGCCAGCAGCTTAGTTGAGCGGGAATACAATGAGCAGTTCTTC. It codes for CASSLVEREYNEQFF.

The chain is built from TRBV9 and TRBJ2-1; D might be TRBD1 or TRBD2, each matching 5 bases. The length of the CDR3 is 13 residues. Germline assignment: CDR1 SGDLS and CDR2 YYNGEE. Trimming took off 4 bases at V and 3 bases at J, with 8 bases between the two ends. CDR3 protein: CASSRDDYNEQFF. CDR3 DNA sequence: TGTGCCAGCAGCAGGGACGACTACAATGAGCAGTTCTTC.

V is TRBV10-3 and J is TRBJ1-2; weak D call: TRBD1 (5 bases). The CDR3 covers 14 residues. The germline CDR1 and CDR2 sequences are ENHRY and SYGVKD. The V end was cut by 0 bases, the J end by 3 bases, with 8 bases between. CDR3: CAISESTGYYGYTF. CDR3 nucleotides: TGTGCCATCAGTGAGTCAACAGGTTACTATGGCTACACCTTC.

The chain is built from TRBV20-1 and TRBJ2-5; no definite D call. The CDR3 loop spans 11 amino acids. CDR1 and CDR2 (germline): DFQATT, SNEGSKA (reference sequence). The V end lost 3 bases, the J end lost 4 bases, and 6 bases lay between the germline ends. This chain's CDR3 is CSARPLETQYF. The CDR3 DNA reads TGCAGTGCTAGGCCCCTAGAGACCCAGTACTTC.

The CDR3 protein is CASSQDRGAGAYGYTF. The CDR3 bases are TGCGCCAGCAGCCAAGATCGGGGGGCTGGGGCCTATGGCTACACCTTC. The rearrangement joins TRBV4-1 to TRBJ1-2, with D possibly TRBD1 on 6 matching bases. CDR1 and CDR2 (germline): MGHRA, YSYEKL. This CDR3 has 16 residues. Trimming removed 0 bases from V and 4 bases from J, with 15 bases in between.

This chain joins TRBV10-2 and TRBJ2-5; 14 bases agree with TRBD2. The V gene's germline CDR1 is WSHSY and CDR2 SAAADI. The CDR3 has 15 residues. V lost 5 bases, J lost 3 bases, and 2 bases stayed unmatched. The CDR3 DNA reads TGCGCCAGCAGTTGGGGACTAGCGGGAGAAGAGACCCAGTACTTC. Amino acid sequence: CASSWGLAGEETQYF.

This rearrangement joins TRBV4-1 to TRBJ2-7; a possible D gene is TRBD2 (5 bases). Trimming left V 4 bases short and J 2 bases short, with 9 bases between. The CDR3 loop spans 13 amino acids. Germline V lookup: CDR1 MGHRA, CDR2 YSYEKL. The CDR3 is CASSRGLAYEQYF. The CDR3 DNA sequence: TGCGCCAGCAGCCGAGGGTTGGCCTACGAGCAGTACTTC.